The 22 T cell receptor beta chains presented below share a single source sample, sequenced in a study of T cell clonotyping in hematopoietic cell transplantation. The protocol was immunoSEQ multiplex PCR, while the TCRdb copy is restricted to in-frame clones and leaves out a portion. Found here are some 9,400 clones, roughly 79% of them singletons; the top ten hold over 15%. Source: PBMCs, taken 180 days after allogeneic stem cell transplant. These receptors were taken from a male patient aged 35-50 years who had an allogeneic stem cell transplant from a related donor, so the T cells may come from the graft donor. Some clones in this sample may be carry-over from other donors' samples.

J is TRBJ1-3 and V is TRBV9; no clear D gene. The CDR3 sequence is 16 residues long. From germline, CDR1 is SGDLS and CDR2 YYNGEE. The V end was cut by 3 bases, the J end by 0 bases, with 13 bases between. CDR3 residues: CASSGTDGISGNTIYF. CDR3 nucleotide sequence: TGTGCCAGCAGCGGGACTGACGGAATCTCTGGAAACACCATATATTTT.

The chain recombines TRBV7-2 with TRBJ2-7; 8 nucleotides align to TRBD2. Looked up from germline, CDR1 is SGHTA and CDR2 is FQGNSA. V was clipped by 1 base and J by 7 bases; unmatched bases: 6. The CDR3 runs to 14 residues. The chain's CDR3 is CASSLVVGLAEQYF. The CDR3 DNA sequence: TGTGCCAGCAGCTTAGTTGTTGGACTAGCTGAGCAGTACTTC.

The rearrangement uses TRBV5-1 and TRBJ2-2, with a tentative D call TRBD2 (6 bases). Germline CDR1 reads SGHRS; CDR2 reads YFSETQ. The V end lost 0 bases, the J end lost 0 bases, and 9 bases lay between the germline ends. The CDR3 has 16 residues. The DNA of the CDR3 is TGCGCCAGCAGCTTGGTTGGCGGGGCGAACACCGGGGAGCTGTTTTTT. Encoded protein: CASSLVGGANTGELFF.

V usage is TRBV27 and J usage is TRBJ2-1; 7 nucleotides agree with TRBD2. The CDR3 runs 13 residues. Germline loops: CDR1 MNHEY, CDR2 SMNVEV (reference sequence). V shed 6 bases, J shed 8 bases, and the junction held 7 bases outside the gene matches. The CDR3, as DNA: TGTGCCAGCAGCAGCACTAGCGAGGATGAGCAGTTCTTC. Protein product: CASSSTSEDEQFF.

This sequence joins TRBV5-4 and TRBJ1-2, with TRBD1 as a possible D gene (6 bases). V was trimmed by 3 bases and J by 5 bases, leaving 11 bases between them. The CDR3 is 13 residues long. CDR1 SGHNT and CDR2 YYREEE come from the germline V gene (reference sequence). Here the CDR3 DNA reads TGTGCCAGCAGCTCCAGGACAGAGTATGGCTACACCTTC. Translated, it gives CASSSRTEYGYTF.

The rearrangement links TRBV9 to TRBJ2-3; D is ambiguous. The CDR3 has 12 residues. The V end lost 3 bases, the J end lost 2 bases, and 4 bases lay between the germline ends. CDR1 is SGDLS, CDR2 YYNGEE, per germline. CDR3 protein: CASSANTDTQYF. CDR3 DNA: TGTGCCAGCAGCGCAAACACAGATACGCAGTATTTT.

The rearrangement uses TRBV10-3 and TRBJ2-3; either TRBD1 or TRBD2 may supply D (6 bases each). Trimming stripped 5 bases from V and 2 bases from J, with 14 bases between. Germline lookup yields CDR1 ENHRY and CDR2 SYGVKD. This CDR3 contains 15 residues. CDR3 protein: CAISPSGGLTDTQYF. In nucleotides, the CDR3 is TGTGCCATCAGTCCATCTGGGGGGCTCACAGATACGCAGTATTTT.

V usage is TRBV7-2 and J usage is TRBJ1-4; the match to TRBD1 covers 7 bases. The CDR3 is made up of 16 amino acids. With V trimmed by 4 bases and J by 4 bases, 9 bases remained unmatched. The germline CDR1 and CDR2 sequences are SGHTA and FQGNSA. DNA for the CDR3: TGTGCCAGCAGCTCATCCCTGACAGGGATTAATGAAAAACTGTTTTTT. As protein: CASSSSLTGINEKLFF.

V gene TRBV19 combines with J gene TRBJ1-5; weak D call: TRBD1 (5 bases). The ends were cut back, 3 bases at V and 2 bases at J, with 17 bases in the middle. Germline assignment: CDR1 LNHDA and CDR2 SQIVND (reference sequence). This CDR3 region has 17 residues. CDR3 sequence reads: CASSIPRAGSGNQPQHF. In nucleotides, the CDR3 is TGTGCCAGTAGTATCCCCCGCGCAGGGAGTGGCAATCAGCCCCAGCATTTT. The full variable domain, completed using reference TRBV19 and TRBJ1-5, is DGGITQSPKYLFRKEGQNVTLSCEQNLNHDAMYWYRQDPGQGLRLIYYSQIVNDFQKGDIAEGYSVSREKKESFPLTVTSAQKNPTAFYLCASSIPRAGSGNQPQHFGDGTRLSIL.

The chain carries TRBV5-1 and TRBJ2-2; 7 bases map to TRBD2. Germline V gene data show CDR1 as SGHRS and CDR2 as YFSETQ. With 2 bases clipped from V and 1 base from J, the junction kept 2 bases outside the gene matches. The CDR3 sequence is 15 residues long. The CDR3 protein is CASSFSGENTGELFF. CDR3 nucleotide sequence: TGCGCCAGCAGCTTCAGCGGGGAGAACACCGGGGAGCTGTTTTTT. The full variable domain, rest sourced from reference TRBV5-1 and TRBJ2-2, is KAGVTQTPRYLIKTRGQQVTLSCSPISGHRSVSWYQQTPGQGLQFLFEYFSETQRNKGNFPGRFSGRQFSNSRSEMNVSTLELGDSALYLCASSFSGENTGELFFGEGSRLTVL.

The V and J genes are TRBV27 and TRBJ2-7; 8 bases fit TRBD2. CDR3 length: 15 amino acids. V lost 5 bases, J lost 3 bases, and 9 bases stayed unmatched. CDR1 and CDR2 (germline): MNHEY, SMNVEV (reference sequence). In nucleotides, the CDR3 is TGTGCCAGCAGTCCGATAGCGGGGCCCGGCTACGAGCAGTACTTC. Translation: CASSPIAGPGYEQYF.

The rearrangement joins TRBV28 to TRBJ1-3; D might be TRBD1 (6 bases). Looked up from germline, CDR1 is MDHEN and CDR2 is SYDVKM. The CDR3 is 14 residues long. Trimming shortened V by 7 bases and J by 3 bases, and 13 bases separated the two germline ends. CDR3 loop: CASTVRDNGNTIYF. CDR3 nucleotides: TGTGCCAGCACGGTTCGGGACAATGGAAACACCATATATTTT.

The chain carries TRBV7-3 and TRBJ2-3, with D possibly matching TRBD1 (5 bases). Germline CDR1 and CDR2: SGHTA and FQGTGA. V lost 1 base and J 5 bases, leaving 10 bases between the germline ends. This CDR3 contains 14 residues. CDR3 protein: CASSLIGAEDTQYF. CDR3 nucleotides: TGTGCCAGCAGCTTAATAGGGGCCGAAGATACGCAGTATTTT.

The chain links TRBV29-1 to TRBJ2-7; D uncertain. V was cut by 3 bases and J by 6 bases, with 15 bases left in between. The germline V gene encodes CDR1 SQVTM and CDR2 ANQGSEA. The CDR3 is 13 amino acids. The CDR3 spells CSVDKEALGEQYF. The CDR3 region has the DNA TGCAGCGTTGATAAAGAGGCGCTGGGCGAGCAGTACTTC.

This sequence joins TRBV19 and TRBJ2-5; tentative D call: TRBD1 (6 bases). CDR3 length: 17 residues. Trimming pared 5 bases from V and 9 bases from J, leaving 28 bases between. Per the germline V gene, CDR1 is LNHDA and CDR2 is SQIVND (reference sequence). CDR3 region: CASSPANRGLSSGAQYF. DNA for the CDR3: TGTGCCAGTAGTCCAGCAAACCGAGGGCTGTCTTCAGGGGCCCAGTACTTC.

The V gene is TRBV30, the J gene TRBJ1-1, with D perhaps TRBD1 (5 bases). Trimming pared 2 bases from V and 3 bases from J, leaving 22 bases between. The CDR3 extends over 17 amino acids. Germline V gene sequence: CDR1 GTSNPN, CDR2 SVGIG (reference sequence). The chain's CDR3 is CAWSPWDSWDQDTEAFF. The CDR3 nucleotides are TGTGCCTGGAGTCCCTGGGACTCATGGGACCAGGACACTGAAGCTTTCTTT.

This chain connects TRBV5-1 to TRBJ2-1; perhaps D is TRBD1 or TRBD2 (5 bases each). Per the germline V gene, CDR1 is SGHRS and CDR2 is YFSETQ. This CDR3 contains 16 residues. Between the trimmed V and J ends, which lost 1 base and 0 bases, there was a span of 11 bases. The CDR3 sequence: CASSLMAGSSYNEQFF. CDR3 coding DNA: TGCGCCAGCAGCTTGATGGCAGGGAGCTCCTACAATGAGCAGTTCTTC.

This clone appeared a single time. The rearrangement joins TRBV30 to TRBJ1-5, with TRBD1 matching 7 bases. The germline V gene encodes CDR1 GTSNPN and CDR2 SVGIG (reference sequence). CDR3 length: 12 amino acids. The J segment lost 6 bases and the V segment lost 4 bases, leaving 3 bases of the junction unmatched. CDR3 protein: CAWTAGGQPQHF. DNA for the CDR3: TGTGCCTGGACGGCAGGGGGTCAGCCCCAGCATTTT.

This clone is a singleton in its sample. V gene TRBV9 combines with J gene TRBJ1-5; D is perhaps TRBD1 (6 bases). The germline V gene has CDR1 SGDLS and CDR2 YYNGEE. CDR3 length: 15 residues. V dropped 0 bases and J dropped 2 bases, with 9 bases sitting between them. CDR3 residues: CASSVGRGGNQPQHF. The CDR3 nucleotides read TGTGCCAGCAGCGTAGGCAGGGGCGGCAATCAGCCCCAGCATTTT.

The chain uses TRBV7-2 and TRBJ2-7; 7 bases map to TRBD1. The CDR3 length is 16 residues. Germline V CDR1 and CDR2: SGHTA, FQGNSA. J gave up 3 bases and V 0 bases, and 8 bases lay outside the gene matches. CDR3 DNA sequence: TGTGCCAGCAGCTTAGCGGGGACAGATACAATCTACGAGCAGTACTTC. It codes for CASSLAGTDTIYEQYF.

The genes are TRBV5-4 and TRBJ1-2; 7 bases are a match to TRBD1. The germline CDR1 and CDR2 sequences are SGHNT and YYREEE (reference sequence). This CDR3 has 14 amino acids. Unmatched junction bases numbered 3, after V lost 0 bases and J lost 4 bases. The chain's CDR3 is CASSLGGQPYGYTF. As DNA, the CDR3 is TGTGCCAGCAGCTTGGGGGGACAGCCCTATGGCTACACCTTC.

In this sample, this clone turned up once. This chain links TRBV27 with TRBJ1-1; 10 bases map to TRBD1. J gave up 3 bases and V 4 bases, and 5 bases lay outside the gene matches. The CDR3 is 15 amino acids. The germline V gene has CDR1 MNHEY and CDR2 SMNVEV (reference sequence). CDR3 loop: CASSSWGQGYTEAFF. The CDR3 region has the DNA TGTGCCAGCAGTTCCTGGGGACAGGGGTACACTGAAGCTTTCTTT.